This T cell receptor (beta chain) was identified during a study of blood T cells in healthy people across ages (dated by TCRdb to between 2014 and 2016). About the full investigation: In model experiments, template switching captured roughly one uniquely barcoded TCR beta cDNA molecule for every two T cells. Age-related changes in TCR beta repertoire diversity were measured in the study by deep sequencing normalized with unique cDNA molecular identifiers. The donors were divided into four age groups: young (average approximately 17 years), middle-aged (about 40), aged (approximately 62) and long-lived (approximately 74). To avoid experimental bias, donors of different ages were randomly spread across the sequencing lanes. Two additional independent replicas of 1 million unique cDNA reads from the same blood draw were analyzed for two donors (one aged 18 to 30 and one aged 80 or older). The paper's findings and limits, for the study overall: Since profiling was done on bulk unsorted PBMCs, naive and antigen-experienced compartments could not be conclusively compared. As age increased, observed TCR beta diversity per million T cells dropped in a roughly linear way, and a significant reduction was already evident by age roughly 36. Estimates of total diversity based on one million sequenced T cells were regarded as lower bounds and as underestimates. Compared with the aged group, more naive CD4+ T cells, fewer expanded clones and increased TCR diversity were shown by the long-lived group, suggesting age selection. A strong correlation was found between observed TCR beta diversity and the percentage of naive T cells measured by flow cytometry. The CMV infection status of donors was not known, potentially confounding age-related changes in expanded clonotypes.

Donors were a few dozen systemically healthy Caucasian individuals from Russia aged about 6 to 100 years. Each donor gave 8 to 10 milliliters of peripheral blood, drawn into EDTA-treated Vacutainer tubes. Ficoll-Paque density-gradient centrifugation was used to isolate PBMCs, with at least 7 million per sample. Trizol reagent was used to extract total RNA from the PBMCs, yielding at least 6 micrograms per sample. The percentages of naive CD45RAhigh/CD27high T cells were determined by flow cytometry on a PBMC aliquot from every donor. Inclusive of the bounding cysteine and phenylalanine, the CDR3 is 15 residues long. Left in the record is the CDR3 DNA by itself, 45 bases read in frame from the first base. Based on the germline V gene (reference sequence), the CDR1 and CDR2 sequences are DFQATT and SNEGSKA. The germline ends are 17 bases apart after V is trimmed by 1 base and J by 7 bases. Only a few counts were recorded for this clonotype. Its antigen target is currently unknown. Per-nucleotide qualities are absent, and no much larger clonotype sits a single base away.

Libraries were built with 5' RACE. Sequencer: Illumina HiSeq 2500. The second PCR ran for about 6 to 12 cycles and used a J-beta primer mix along with a sample-barcoded 5' primer. A unique molecular identifier was introduced onto each TCR beta cDNA molecule by a template-switch 5' adaptor carrying 12 random nucleotides. At least 2.5 million CDR3-containing paired-end reads were obtained from each sample. First-strand cDNA was synthesized from all RNA with the Mint cDNA synthesis kit, primed by a TRBC-specific oligonucleotide. Following uracil-DNA glycosylase treatment, a first 18-cycle PCR with universal primers M1SS and BC2_uni_R was performed on all cDNA. Per the authors' processing: Each sample was normalized by randomly selecting 1 million high-quality reads, each carrying a distinct molecular identifier. Instead of being binned into consensus sequences, reads that shared molecular identifiers were thrown out. MiTCR, with a Q25 quality threshold and the strictest error-elimination algorithm, was used for CDR3 identification, clonotype clustering and error correction. A nonparametric unseen species model with Euler transformation was used to estimate a lower bound on total TCR beta diversity. The raw public reads went through TCRdb reprocessing: fastp at Q25, MiXCR clone calling, in-frame beta chains kept. Here each entry gathers all rows of one CDR3 protein and keeps the most common genes and DNA. TCRdb's processing, not the authors', yielded these V and J calls. This sample is represented by over 1.5 million distinct CDR3 sequences; roughly 49% of them were singletons. Roughly 2.1% of the sample is taken by the ten largest.

This clonotype originated in a woman in her thirties or forties in good health. The chain is assembled from TRBV20-1 and TRBJ2-1, with the D gene not clear enough to name. Sequenced input: blood. The DNA reads as follows: TGCAGTGCTAGAGCCGCAGCCCGCGTCGAAAATGAGCAGTTCTTC. Its amino acids are CSARAAARVENEQFF.